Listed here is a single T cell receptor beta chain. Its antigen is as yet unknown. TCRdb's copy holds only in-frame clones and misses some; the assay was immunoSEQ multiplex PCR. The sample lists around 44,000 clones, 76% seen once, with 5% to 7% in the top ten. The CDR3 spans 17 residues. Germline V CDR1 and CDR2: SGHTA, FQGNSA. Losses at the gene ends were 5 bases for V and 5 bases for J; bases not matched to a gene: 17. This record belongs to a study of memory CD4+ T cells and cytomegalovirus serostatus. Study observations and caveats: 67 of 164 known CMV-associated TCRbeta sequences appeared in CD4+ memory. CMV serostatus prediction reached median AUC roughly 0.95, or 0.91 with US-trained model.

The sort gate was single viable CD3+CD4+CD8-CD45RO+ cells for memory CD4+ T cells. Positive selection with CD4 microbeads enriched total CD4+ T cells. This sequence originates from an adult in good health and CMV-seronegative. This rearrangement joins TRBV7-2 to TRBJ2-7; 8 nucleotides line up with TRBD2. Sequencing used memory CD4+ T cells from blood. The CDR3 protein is CASSQGTRKHIGDEQYF. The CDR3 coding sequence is TGTGCCAGCAGCCAAGGGACTAGAAAACATATTGGGGACGAGCAGTACTTC.